One and the same sample provided the 14 T cell receptor beta chains below, sequenced in a study of blood T cell repertoires in COVID-19. Sequencing was performed with immunoSEQ multiplex PCR; in TCRdb, only in-frame clones are kept and a portion is missing. In the table there are 200,000 to 300,000 clones, approximately 88% of which are singletons. Specimen: peripheral blood. Receptors were obtained from a man in his forties with acute or convalescent COVID-19.

The sample holds one count of this clone. This sequence joins TRBV10-2 and TRBJ1-2; 7 nucleotides match TRBD1. CDR3 length equals 13 residues. Unmatched junction bases numbered 6, after V lost 7 bases and J lost 4 bases. CDR1 and CDR2 from the germline V gene are WSHSY and SAAADI. The DNA of the CDR3 is TGCGCCAGCAAGAGGGGGCGTTTCTATGGCTACACCTTC. Encoded protein: CASKRGRFYGYTF.

The chain recombines TRBV27 with TRBJ2-1; D not resolved. V was clipped by 6 bases and J by 2 bases, with 11 bases between them. Germline lookup yields CDR1 MNHEY and CDR2 SMNVEV (reference sequence). There are 14 residues in the CDR3. The CDR3 nucleotides read TGTGCCAGCAGAATCTCTGTTGCCTACAATGAGCAGTTCTTC. It is translated as CASRISVAYNEQFF.

This clone came up a few times. The chain joins TRBV27 to TRBJ1-1; 9 nucleotides line up with TRBD1. Germline V CDR1 and CDR2: MNHEY, SMNVEV (reference sequence). V trimming: 5 bases; J trimming: 0 bases; junction bases outside the gene matches: 4. CDR3 length: 15 amino acids. The CDR3 protein is CASSPWDRVNTEAFF. Here the CDR3 DNA reads TGTGCCAGCAGTCCCTGGGACAGGGTGAACACTGAAGCTTTCTTT.

The chain uses TRBV5-4 and TRBJ2-3, with 11 bases matching TRBD2. The CDR3 is 17 amino acids. The germline V gene encodes CDR1 SGHNT and CDR2 YYREEE (reference sequence). With 3 bases clipped from V and 0 bases from J, the junction kept 6 bases outside the gene matches. The CDR3 bases are TGTGCCAGCAGCTCTGGACTAGCGGGCGACAGCACAGATACGCAGTATTTT. Translating gives CASSSGLAGDSTDTQYF.

This clone was picked up a small number of times. The rearrangement joins TRBV18 to TRBJ2-2, with D perhaps TRBD2 (6 bases). From germline, CDR1 is KGHSH and CDR2 LQKENI. This CDR3 comprises 13 residues. V was pared by 6 bases and J by 6 bases, with 11 bases between. CDR3 DNA: TGTGCCAGCTCGCCTATAGCGGCCGGGGAGCTGTTTTTT. Protein sequence: CASSPIAAGELFF.

The rearrangement joins TRBV9 to TRBJ1-2; 7 bases align to TRBD1. The CDR3 covers 15 residues. The germline V gene has CDR1 SGDLS and CDR2 YYNGEE. Unmatched junction bases numbered 16, after V lost 6 bases and J lost 8 bases. The CDR3 DNA sequence: TGTGCCAGCAATTCCGCTTGGGGACAGAATGGCGGCTACACCTTC. It codes for CASNSAWGQNGGYTF. The full variable domain, its missing parts supplied by reference TRBV9 and TRBJ1-2, is DSGVTQTPKHLITATGQRVTLRCSPRSGDLSVYWYQQSLDQGLQFLIQYYNGEERAKGNILERFSAQQFPDLHSELNLSSLELGDSALYFCASNSAWGQNGGYTFGSGTRLTVV.

This sequence joins TRBV5-6 and TRBJ2-3, with 8 bases identical to TRBD1. Looked up from germline, CDR1 is SGHDT and CDR2 is YYEEEE. This CDR3 region has 14 residues. J lost 5 bases, V lost 3 bases, and 5 bases had no gene match. In DNA, the CDR3 is TGTGCCAGCAGCTCTCTGACAGGGGTAGATACGCAGTATTTT. Translation: CASSSLTGVDTQYF.

The chain uses TRBV5-5 and TRBJ2-5, with TRBD2 as a possible D gene (5 bases). Per the germline V gene, CDR1 is SGHKS and CDR2 is YYEKEE (reference sequence). The CDR3 covers 15 residues. The V end lost 0 bases, the J end lost 2 bases, and 11 bases lay between the germline ends. The CDR3 DNA is TGTGCCAGCAGCTTGGGAGGGAACCGTCAAGAGACCCAGTACTTC. Translation: CASSLGGNRQETQYF.

The chain is built from TRBV3-1 (or the pseudogene TRBV3-2) and TRBJ2-7; perhaps TRBD1 as D (5 bases). Looked up from germline, CDR1 is LGHDT and CDR2 is YNNKEL (reference sequence). Trimming removed 0 bases from V and 2 bases from J, with 17 bases in between. This CDR3 spans 17 amino acids. CDR3 in amino acids: CASSQDIGWGGTYEQYF. CDR3 DNA: TGTGCCAGCAGCCAAGATATAGGTTGGGGCGGAACCTACGAGCAGTACTTC.

The chain links TRBV5-1 to TRBJ2-7; D is possibly TRBD1 (5 bases). V lost 6 bases and J lost 5, with 12 bases in between. The CDR3 spans 12 residues. Germline V gives CDR1 SGHRS, CDR2 YFSETQ. CDR3 DNA: TGCGCCAGCACTGGTAGGGGTGACGAGCAGTACTTC. This encodes CASTGRGDEQYF. The full variable domain, completed using reference TRBV5-1 and TRBJ2-7, is KAGVTQTPRYLIKTRGQQVTLSCSPISGHRSVSWYQQTPGQGLQFLFEYFSETQRNKGNFPGRFSGRQFSNSRSEMNVSTLELGDSALYLCASTGRGDEQYFGPGTRLTVT.

The chain has TRBV4-2 and TRBJ2-7; 13 bases agree with TRBD2. Germline V gene sequence: CDR1 LGHNA, CDR2 YNFKEQ. This CDR3 is 16 amino acids long. V lost 4 bases, J lost 5 bases, and 8 bases stayed unmatched. DNA for the CDR3: TGTGCCAGCAGCCCCGGACTAGCGGGGGCCACCCACGAGCAGTACTTC. Its translation is CASSPGLAGATHEQYF.

The genes are TRBV14 and TRBJ2-1; no reliable D call. In germline, CDR1 is SGHDN, CDR2 FVKESK. This CDR3 has 15 amino acids. Trimming pared 1 base from V and 0 bases from J, leaving 7 bases between. This chain's CDR3 is CASSQGISSYNEQFF. The CDR3 nucleotides read TGTGCCAGCAGCCAAGGAATCAGCTCCTACAATGAGCAGTTCTTC.

The CDR3 DNA reads as TGTGCCAGCAGGTCCGGACAGGGGATGAACACTGAAGCTTTCTTT. Its protein product is CASRSGQGMNTEAFF. The chain carries TRBV7-9 and TRBJ1-1; 9 bases line up with TRBD1. The CDR3 is 15 residues long. The V and J ends lost 6 bases and 0 bases, in that order; junction bases with no gene match: 5. Germline lookup yields CDR1 SEHNR and CDR2 FQNEAQ (reference sequence).

The chain recombines TRBV4-2 with TRBJ1-2; weak D call: TRBD1 (6 bases). CDR3 size: 13 residues. Trimming removed 4 bases at V and 8 bases at J, with 14 bases between. Germline-derived CDR1 and CDR2 are LGHNA and YNFKEQ. This chain's CDR3 is CASSPGGARGYTF. CDR3 DNA: TGTGCCAGCAGCCCGGGGGGGGCTCGCGGCTACACCTTC.